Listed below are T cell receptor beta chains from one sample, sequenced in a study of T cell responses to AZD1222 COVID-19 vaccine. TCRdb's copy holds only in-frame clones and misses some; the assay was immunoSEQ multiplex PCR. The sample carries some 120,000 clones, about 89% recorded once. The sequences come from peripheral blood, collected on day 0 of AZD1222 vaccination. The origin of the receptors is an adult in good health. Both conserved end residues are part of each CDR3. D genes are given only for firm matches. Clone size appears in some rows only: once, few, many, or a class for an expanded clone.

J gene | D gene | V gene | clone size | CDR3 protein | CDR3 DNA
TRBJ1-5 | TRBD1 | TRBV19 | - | CASSIARGDRGNQPQHF | TGTGCCAGTAGTATAGCCCGCGGTGACAGGGGCAATCAGCCCCAGCATTTT
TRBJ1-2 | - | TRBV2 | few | CASSESRGAYGYTF | TGTGCCAGCAGTGAATCCAGGGGCGCTTATGGCTACACCTTC
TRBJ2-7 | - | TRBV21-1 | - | CASSGTSPDSYEQYF | TGTGCCAGCAGCGGTACCAGTCCCGACTCCTACGAGCAGTACTTC
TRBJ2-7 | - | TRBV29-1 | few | CSGFDSYEQYF | TGCAGCGGATTCGATTCCTACGAGCAGTACTTC
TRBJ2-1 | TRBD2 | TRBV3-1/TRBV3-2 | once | CASSQAWTSGTNEQFF | TGTGCCAGCAGCCAAGCGTGGACTAGCGGGACGAATGAGCAGTTCTTC
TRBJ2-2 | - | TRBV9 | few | CASSSSPSVTGELFF | TGTGCCAGCAGCTCCAGTCCTAGCGTTACCGGGGAGCTGTTTTTT
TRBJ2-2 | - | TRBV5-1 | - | CASSLYSRNTGELFF | TGCGCCAGCAGCTTGTATTCGAGAAACACCGGGGAGCTGTTTTTT
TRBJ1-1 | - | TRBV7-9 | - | CASSLERGVRNTEAFF | TGTGCCAGCAGCTTAGAAAGGGGGGTGAGGAACACTGAAGCTTTCTTT
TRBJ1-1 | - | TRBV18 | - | CASSPPGTNTEAFF | TGTGCCAGCTCACCACCGGGGACGAACACTGAAGCTTTCTTT
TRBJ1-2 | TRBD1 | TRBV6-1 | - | CASSESRQGKGYTF | TGTGCCAGCAGTGAATCGAGACAGGGAAAGGGCTACACCTTC
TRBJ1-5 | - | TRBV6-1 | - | CASSELGGHQPQHF | TGTGCCAGCAGTGAACTCGGGGGCCATCAGCCCCAGCATTTT
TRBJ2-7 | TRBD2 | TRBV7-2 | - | CASSLAGLPYEQYF | TGTGCCAGCAGCTTAGCGGGACTACCCTACGAGCAGTACTTC
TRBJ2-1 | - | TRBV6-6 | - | CASSTGQMNEQFF | TGTGCCAGCAGTACGGGACAAATGAATGAGCAGTTCTTC
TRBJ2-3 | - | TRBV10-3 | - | CASNSGSTDTQYF | TGTGCCAGCAACAGTGGGAGCACAGATACGCAGTATTTT
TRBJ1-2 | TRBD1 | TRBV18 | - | CASSDRGGSYGYTF | TGTGCCAGCTCGGACAGGGGGGGATCGTATGGCTACACCTTC
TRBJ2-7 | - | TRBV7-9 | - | CASSFGQGLDEQYF | TGTGCCAGCAGCTTCGGGCAGGGGTTGGACGAGCAGTACTTC
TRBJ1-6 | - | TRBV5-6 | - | CASSLGQDGGPLHF | TGTGCCAGCAGCTTGGGCCAGGACGGAGGGCCCCTCCACTTT
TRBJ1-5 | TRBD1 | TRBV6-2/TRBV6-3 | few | CASSYPDRVDQPQHF | TGTGCCAGCAGTTACCCGGACAGGGTTGACCAGCCCCAGCATTTT
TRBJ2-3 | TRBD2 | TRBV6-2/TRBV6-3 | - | CASSLTSGIYTQYF | TGTGCCAGCAGTTTGACTAGCGGGATATATACGCAGTATTTT
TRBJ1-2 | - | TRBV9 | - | CASSVDGHYGYTF | TGTGCCAGCAGCGTAGACGGACACTATGGCTACACCTTC
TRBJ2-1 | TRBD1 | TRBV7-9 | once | CASSLLQGASRNEQFF | TGTGCCAGCAGCCTATTACAGGGGGCGAGCAGGAATGAGCAGTTCTTC
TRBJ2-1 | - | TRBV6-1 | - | CASSDLAPAYNEQFF | TGTGCCAGCAGTGATCTAGCGCCCGCCTACAATGAGCAGTTCTTC
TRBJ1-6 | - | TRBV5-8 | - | CASRRGLRGSSPLHF | TGTGCCAGCAGGAGGGGACTACGTGGGAGTTCACCCCTCCACTTT
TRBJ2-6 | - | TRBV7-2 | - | CASSLASGANVLTF | TGTGCCAGCAGCTTGGCCTCTGGGGCCAACGTCCTGACTTTC
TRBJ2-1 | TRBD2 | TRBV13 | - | CASSLRRLAGGEEQFF | TGTGCCAGCAGCTTACGTAGACTAGCGGGAGGAGAAGAGCAGTTCTTC
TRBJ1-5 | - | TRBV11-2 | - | CASSLDLSVQPQHF | TGTGCCAGCAGCTTAGATCTATCCGTTCAGCCCCAGCATTTT
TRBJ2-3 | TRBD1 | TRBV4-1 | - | CASSQEDRGVADTQYF | TGCGCCAGCAGCCAGGAGGACAGGGGGGTGGCAGATACGCAGTATTTT
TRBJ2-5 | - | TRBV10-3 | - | CAISEGGLGYRETQYF | TGTGCCATCAGTGAGGGTGGGCTCGGGTACCGGGAGACCCAGTACTTC
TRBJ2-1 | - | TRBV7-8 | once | CASSLNRAGTRPYNEQFF | TGTGCCAGCAGCTTAAACAGAGCCGGGACCAGGCCTTACAATGAGCAGTTCTTC
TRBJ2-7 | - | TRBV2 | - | CASSGYGGDDYEQYF | TGTGCCAGCAGTGGTTATGGTGGAGACGACTACGAGCAGTACTTC
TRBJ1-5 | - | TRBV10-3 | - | CATGRENQPQHF | TGTGCCACCGGACGGGAAAATCAGCCCCAGCATTTT
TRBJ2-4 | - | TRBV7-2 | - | CASSLRATGLKNIQYF | TGTGCCAGCAGCTTAAGGGCCACCGGACTCAAAAACATTCAGTACTTC
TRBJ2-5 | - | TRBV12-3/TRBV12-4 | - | CASSRGQETQYF | TGTGCCAGCAGTAGAGGGCAAGAGACCCAGTACTTC
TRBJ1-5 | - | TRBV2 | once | CASSPAGQGHQPQHF | TGTGCCAGCAGCCCCGCCGGGCAGGGACATCAGCCCCAGCATTTT
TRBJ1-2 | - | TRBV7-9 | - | CASSQDIRGYTF | TGTGCCAGCAGCCAGGACATCCGTGGCTACACCTTC
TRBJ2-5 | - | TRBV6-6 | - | CASAAGVRETQYF | TGTGCCAGCGCGGCAGGGGTACGGGAGACCCAGTACTTC
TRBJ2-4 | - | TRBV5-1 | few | CASSPGTLAKNIQYF | TGCGCCAGCAGCCCCGGGACCTTAGCCAAAAACATTCAGTACTTC
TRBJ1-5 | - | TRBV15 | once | CATSRDRQSGNQPQHF | TGTGCCACCAGCAGAGATCGACAGAGTGGCAATCAGCCCCAGCATTTT
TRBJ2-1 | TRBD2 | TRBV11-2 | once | CASSSGGGLAVLDEQFF | TGTGCCAGCAGCTCCGGGGGGGGGCTAGCGGTCTTAGATGAGCAGTTCTTC
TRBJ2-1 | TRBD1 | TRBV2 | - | CASSSDRGGYNEQFF | TGTGCCAGCAGTTCCGACAGGGGAGGTTACAATGAGCAGTTCTTC
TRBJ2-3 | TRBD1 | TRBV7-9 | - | CASSLTGSAYTDTQYF | TGTGCCAGCAGCTTGACAGGGTCCGCATACACAGATACGCAGTATTTT
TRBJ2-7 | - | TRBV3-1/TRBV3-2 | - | CASSQVKGASEQYF | TGTGCCAGCAGCCAAGTTAAAGGGGCAAGCGAGCAGTACTTC
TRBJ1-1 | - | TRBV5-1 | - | CASSLGGPNTEAFF | TGCGCCAGCAGCTTGGGGGGACCGAACACTGAAGCTTTCTTT
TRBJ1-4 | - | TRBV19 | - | CASSITGSSEKLFF | TGTGCCAGTAGTATTACAGGGAGCTCTGAAAAACTGTTTTTT
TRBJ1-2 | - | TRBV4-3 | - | CASSRALAGYGYTF | TGCGCCAGCAGCCGAGCTTTAGCGGGCTATGGCTACACCTTC
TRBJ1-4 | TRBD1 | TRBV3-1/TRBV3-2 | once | CASSHRGQGEKLFF | TGTGCCAGCAGCCACAGGGGGCAGGGTGAAAAACTGTTTTTT
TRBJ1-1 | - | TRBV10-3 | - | CAISIEGPNTEAFF | TGTGCCATCAGCATAGAAGGGCCCAACACTGAAGCTTTCTTT
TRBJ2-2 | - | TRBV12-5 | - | CASGLVLGRNTGELFF | TGTGCTAGTGGTTTGGTACTGGGCAGGAACACCGGGGAGCTGTTTTTT